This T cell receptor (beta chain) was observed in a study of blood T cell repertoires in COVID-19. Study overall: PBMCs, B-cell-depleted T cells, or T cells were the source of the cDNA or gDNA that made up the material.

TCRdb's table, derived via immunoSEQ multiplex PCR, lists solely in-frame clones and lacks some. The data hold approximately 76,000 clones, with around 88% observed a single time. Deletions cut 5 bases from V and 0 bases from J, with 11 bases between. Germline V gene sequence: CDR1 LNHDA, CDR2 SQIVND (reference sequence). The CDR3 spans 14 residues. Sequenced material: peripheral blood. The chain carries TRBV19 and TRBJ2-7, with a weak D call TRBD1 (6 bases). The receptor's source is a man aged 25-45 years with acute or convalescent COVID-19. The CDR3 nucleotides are TGTGCCAGTAGTCCGACAGGCGCCTCCTACGAGCAGTACTTC. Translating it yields CASSPTGASYEQYF.